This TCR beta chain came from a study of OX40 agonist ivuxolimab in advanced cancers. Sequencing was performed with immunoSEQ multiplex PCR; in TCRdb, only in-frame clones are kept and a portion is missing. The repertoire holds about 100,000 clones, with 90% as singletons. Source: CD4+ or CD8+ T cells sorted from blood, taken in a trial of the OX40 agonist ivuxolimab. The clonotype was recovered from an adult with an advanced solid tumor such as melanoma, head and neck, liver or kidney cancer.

CDR3 DNA: TGTGCCAGCAGCCTCAGACTAGCGGGAGGAGGGGGAGGTGAGCAGTTCTTC. Protein product: CASSLRLAGGGGGEQFF. J is TRBJ2-1 and V is TRBV11-2, with 13 positions matching TRBD2. This CDR3 region has 17 residues. The trim removed 5 bases at V and 9 bases at J, leaving 13 bases unmatched. Germline CDR1 is SGHAT and CDR2 is FQNNGV.